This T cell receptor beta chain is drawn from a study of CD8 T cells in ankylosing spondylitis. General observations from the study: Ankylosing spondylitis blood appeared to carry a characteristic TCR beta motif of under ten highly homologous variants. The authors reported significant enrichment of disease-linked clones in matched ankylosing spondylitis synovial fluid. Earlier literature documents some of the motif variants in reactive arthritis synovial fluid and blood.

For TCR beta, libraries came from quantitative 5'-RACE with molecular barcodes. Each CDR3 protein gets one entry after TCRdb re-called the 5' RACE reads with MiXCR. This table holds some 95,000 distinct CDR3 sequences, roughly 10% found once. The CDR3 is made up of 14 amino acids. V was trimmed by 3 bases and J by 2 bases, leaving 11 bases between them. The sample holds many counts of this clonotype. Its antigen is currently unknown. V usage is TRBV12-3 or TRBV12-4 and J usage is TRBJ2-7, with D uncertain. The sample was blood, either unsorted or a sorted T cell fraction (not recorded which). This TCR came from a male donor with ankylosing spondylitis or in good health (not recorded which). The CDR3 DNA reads TGTGCCAGCAGTTTGCTGGGTGATGCCTACGAGCAGTACTTC. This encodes CASSLLGDAYEQYF.